This T cell receptor (beta chain) was captured by sequencing in a study of cytomegalovirus exposure and HLA in healthy donors. Study context: For the approximately 400 genotyped donors, 75% to 90% fell within the Caucasian-associated ancestry cluster.

60 Vbeta and 13 Jbeta primers were used in PCR. Method: immunoSEQ multiplex PCR; TCRdb's copy keeps in-frame clones and lacks some. Found here are tens of thousands of clones, around 79% of them singletons; the top ten hold roughly 14%. This CDR3 spans 13 amino acids. J lost 4 bases, V lost 11 bases, and 8 bases had no gene match. Germline V gene data show CDR1 as SNHLY and CDR2 as FYNNEI. The TCR sequence derives from a woman aged 40 to 50 in good health and CMV-seropositive. The rearrangement uses TRBV2 and TRBJ2-3; 8 nucleotides match TRBD1. The sequencing input was PBMCs. CDR3 DNA sequence: TGTGCCTGCATGAGACAGGGGTCAGATACGCAGTATTTT. Translation: CACMRQGSDTQYF.